The T cell receptor beta chain described here comes from a study of human T cells and chemical hapten exposure. Points from the study as a whole: No alteration of TCRs above 1 in 1000 frequency was seen with DPC sensitization.

Time point reported: pre-sensitization, week 0. The treatment is: therapeutic diphenylcyclopropenone sensitization with weekly scalp DPC. This clonotype was counted between two and nine times. What it recognizes is unknown. The CDR3 sequence is 13 residues long. Per germline, CDR1 SQVTM and CDR2 ANQGSEA. Trimming removed 6 bases from V and 0 bases from J; junction bases left unmatched: 4. TCRdb re-called the RACE reads through MiXCR, storing one row per CDR3 protein. The table lists 150,000 to 200,000 distinct CDR3 sequences, 30% of them singletons. The V call is TRBV29-1, the J call TRBJ1-1; TRBD1 aligns across 7 bases. The TCR originated in a woman aged 30 to 39 with alopecia areata. Some clones in this sample may be carry-over from other donors' samples. Sequencing was performed on whole blood, taken in connection with sensitization to the hapten diphenylcyclopropenone (DPC). This chain's CDR3 is CSVEGAMNTEAFF. CDR3 coding DNA: TGCAGCGTCGAGGGGGCCATGAACACTGAAGCTTTCTTT. Drawing the rest from reference TRBV29-1 and TRBJ1-1, the complete variable domain is SAVISQKPSRDICQRGTSLTIQCQVDSQVTMMFWYRQQPGQSLTLIATANQGSEATYESGFVIDKFPISRPNLTFSTLTVSNMSPEDSSIYLCSVEGAMNTEAFFGQGTRLTVV.